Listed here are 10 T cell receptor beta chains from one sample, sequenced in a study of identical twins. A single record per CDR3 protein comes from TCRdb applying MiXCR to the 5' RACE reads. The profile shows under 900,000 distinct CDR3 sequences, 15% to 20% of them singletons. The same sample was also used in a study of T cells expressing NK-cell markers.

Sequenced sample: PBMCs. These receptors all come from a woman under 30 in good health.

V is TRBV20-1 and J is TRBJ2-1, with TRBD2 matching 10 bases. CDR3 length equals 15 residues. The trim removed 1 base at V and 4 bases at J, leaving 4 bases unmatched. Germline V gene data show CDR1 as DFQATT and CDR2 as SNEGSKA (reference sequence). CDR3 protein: CSARARTSGYNEQFF. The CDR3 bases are TGCAGTGCTAGAGCCCGGACTAGCGGATACAATGAGCAGTTCTTC.

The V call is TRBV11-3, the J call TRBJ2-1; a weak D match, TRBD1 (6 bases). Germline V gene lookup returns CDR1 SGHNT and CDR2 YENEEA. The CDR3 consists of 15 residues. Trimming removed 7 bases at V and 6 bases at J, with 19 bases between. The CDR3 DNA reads TGTGCCAGCATCGCTCGGGACACCGGCCGCAATGAGCAGTTCTTC. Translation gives CASIARDTGRNEQFF.

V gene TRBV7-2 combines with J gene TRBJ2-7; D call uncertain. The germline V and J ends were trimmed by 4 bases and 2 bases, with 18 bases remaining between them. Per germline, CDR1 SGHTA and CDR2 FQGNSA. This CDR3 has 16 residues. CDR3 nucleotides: TGTGCCAGCAGCTCCCCCGCTTTGCGGCGGACCTACGAGCAGTACTTC. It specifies CASSSPALRRTYEQYF.

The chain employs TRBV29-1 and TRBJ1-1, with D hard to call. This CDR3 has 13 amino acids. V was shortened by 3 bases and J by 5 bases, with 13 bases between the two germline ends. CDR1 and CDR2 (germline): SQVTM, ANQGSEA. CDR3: CSVDRERKTEAFF. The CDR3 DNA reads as TGCAGCGTTGATCGGGAAAGGAAGACTGAAGCTTTCTTT.

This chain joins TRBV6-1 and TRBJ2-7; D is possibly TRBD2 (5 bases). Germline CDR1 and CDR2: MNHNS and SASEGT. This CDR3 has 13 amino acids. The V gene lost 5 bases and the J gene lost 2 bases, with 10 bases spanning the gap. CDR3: CASSKDGTYEQYF. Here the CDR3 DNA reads TGTGCCAGCAGTAAAGACGGGACCTACGAGCAGTACTTC.

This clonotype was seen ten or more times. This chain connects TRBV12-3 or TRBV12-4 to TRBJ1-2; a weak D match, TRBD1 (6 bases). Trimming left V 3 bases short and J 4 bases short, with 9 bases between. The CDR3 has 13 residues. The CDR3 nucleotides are TGTGCCAGCAGTTTTGGACAGTCCTATGGCTACACCTTC. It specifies CASSFGQSYGYTF.

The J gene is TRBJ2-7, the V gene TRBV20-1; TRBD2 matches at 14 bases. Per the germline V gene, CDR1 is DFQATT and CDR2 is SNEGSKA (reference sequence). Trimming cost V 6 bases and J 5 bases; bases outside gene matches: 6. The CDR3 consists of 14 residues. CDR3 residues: CSAGGTSGGNEQYF. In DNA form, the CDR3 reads TGCAGTGCCGGGGGGACTAGCGGGGGCAACGAGCAGTACTTC.

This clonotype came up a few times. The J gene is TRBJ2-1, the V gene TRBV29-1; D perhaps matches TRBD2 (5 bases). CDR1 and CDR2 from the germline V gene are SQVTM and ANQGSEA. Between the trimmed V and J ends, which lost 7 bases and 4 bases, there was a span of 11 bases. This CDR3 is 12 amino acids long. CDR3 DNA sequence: TGCAGCGGGACCGGACTGTACAATGAGCAGTTCTTC. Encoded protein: CSGTGLYNEQFF.

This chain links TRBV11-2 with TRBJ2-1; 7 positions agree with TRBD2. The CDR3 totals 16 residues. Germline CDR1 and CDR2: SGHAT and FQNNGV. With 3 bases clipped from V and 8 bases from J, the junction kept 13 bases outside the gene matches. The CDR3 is CASSFYPGGREDEQFF. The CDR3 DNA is TGTGCCAGCAGCTTTTATCCGGGAGGAAGGGAAGATGAGCAGTTCTTC.

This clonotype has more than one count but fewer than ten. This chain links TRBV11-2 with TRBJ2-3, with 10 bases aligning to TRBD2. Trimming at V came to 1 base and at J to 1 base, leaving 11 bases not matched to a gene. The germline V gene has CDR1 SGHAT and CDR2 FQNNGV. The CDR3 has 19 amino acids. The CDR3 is CASSLVSSGGASGTDTQYF. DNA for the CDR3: TGTGCCAGCAGCTTAGTCTCGAGCGGGGGGGCCTCGGGCACAGATACGCAGTATTTT.